The source of this TCR beta chain is a study of T cell changes during pregnancy in multiple sclerosis. This clone showed up just a few times. Produced via immunoSEQ multiplex PCR; TCRdb's table is partial and in-frame only. The table shows some 110,000 clones, with around 93% occurring only once. Trimming removed 6 bases from V and 0 bases from J, with 11 bases in between. This CDR3 is built from 13 residues. Germline CDR1 SQVTM, CDR2 ANQGSEA. The starting material was peripheral blood, obtained after pregnancy. This chain joins TRBV29-1 and TRBJ1-1; D is uncertain. The origin of this receptor is a female donor with multiple sclerosis, enrolled in a pregnancy study. The CDR3 sequence: CSVGGGMNTEAFF. CDR3 in DNA: TGCAGCGTCGGAGGTGGGATGAACACTGAAGCTTTCTTT.